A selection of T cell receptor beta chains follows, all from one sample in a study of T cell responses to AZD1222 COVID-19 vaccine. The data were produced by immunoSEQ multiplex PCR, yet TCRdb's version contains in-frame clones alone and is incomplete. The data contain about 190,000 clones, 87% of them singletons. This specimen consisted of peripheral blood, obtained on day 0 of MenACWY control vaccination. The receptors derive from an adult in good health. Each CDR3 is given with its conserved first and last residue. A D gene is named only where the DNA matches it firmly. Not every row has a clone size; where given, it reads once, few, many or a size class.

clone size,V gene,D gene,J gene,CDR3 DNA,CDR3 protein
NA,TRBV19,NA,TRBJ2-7,TGTGCCAGTAGTACTATTATTACAGGGACTTACGAGCAGTACTTC,CASSTIITGTYEQYF
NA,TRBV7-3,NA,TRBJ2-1,TGTGCCAGCAGCCTAAAAGAGCAGGGAAACAATGAGCAGTTCTTC,CASSLKEQGNNEQFF
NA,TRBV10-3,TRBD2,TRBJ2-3,TGTGCCATCACCTTGGACGGGAGGACAGATACGCAGTATTTT,CAITLDGRTDTQYF
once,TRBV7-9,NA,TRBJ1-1,TGTGCCAGCAGCCACACCGGACAGTTTGAAGCTTTCTTT,CASSHTGQFEAFF
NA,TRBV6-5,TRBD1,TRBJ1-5,TGTGCCAGCAGACCGGACAGGGCGCAGCCCCAGCATTTT,CASRPDRAQPQHF
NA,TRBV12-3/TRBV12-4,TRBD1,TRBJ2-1,TGTGCCAGCAGCCGGGACAGGGATGGTGAGCAGTTCTTC,CASSRDRDGEQFF
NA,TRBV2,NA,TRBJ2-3,TGTGCCAGCAGCGCTAAGTTTGCCACAGATACGCAGTATTTT,CASSAKFATDTQYF
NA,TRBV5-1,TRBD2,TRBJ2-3,TGCGCCAGCACCACCCCGGGGACTAGCGGGAGTACAGATACGCAGTATTTT,CASTTPGTSGSTDTQYF
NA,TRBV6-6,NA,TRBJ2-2,TGTGCCAGCAGTTGGGGCACCGGGGAGCTGTTTTTT,CASSWGTGELFF
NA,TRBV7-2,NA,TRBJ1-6,TGTGCCAGCAGCACACAACAGGGTGCTAATTCACCCCTCCACTTT,CASSTQQGANSPLHF
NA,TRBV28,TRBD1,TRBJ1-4,TGTGCCAGCAGTGCCGAGGGGGCGAGGTCTAATGAAAAACTGTTTTTT,CASSAEGARSNEKLFF
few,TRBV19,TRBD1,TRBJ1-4,TGTGCCAGACAGGGGGCGCGCGAAAAACTGTTTTTT,CARQGAREKLFF
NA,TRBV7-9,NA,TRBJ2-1,TGTGCCAGCAGCTTAGGGAGGGTTTGGGATGAGCAGTTCTTC,CASSLGRVWDEQFF
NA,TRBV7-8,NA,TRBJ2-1,TGTGCCAGCAGCTTAGGGAGCTTTTGGGGTTTCTTC,CASSLGSFWGFF
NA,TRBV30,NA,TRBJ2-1,TGTGCCTGGAGTTCCGGATACAATGAGCAGTTCTTC,CAWSSGYNEQFF
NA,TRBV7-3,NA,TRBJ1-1,TGTGCCAGCAGCTTAATGGACGTGAATACAGTTGGCACTGAAGCTTTCTTT,CASSLMDVNTVGTEAFF
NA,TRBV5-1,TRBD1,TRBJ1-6,TGCGCCAGCAGCTTGGGGGACAGACATAATTCACCCCTCCACTTT,CASSLGDRHNSPLHF
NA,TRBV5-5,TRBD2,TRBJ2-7,TGTGCCAGCAGCCCACCGGGGGGTGATACCTACGAGCAGTACTTC,CASSPPGGDTYEQYF
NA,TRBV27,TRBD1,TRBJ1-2,TGTGCCAGCAGTTTATCGATCATTACAGGGGGGGGCTACACCTTC,CASSLSIITGGGYTF
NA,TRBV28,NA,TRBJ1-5,TGTGCCAGCAGTTTAAACTGGAACCAGCCCCAGCATTTT,CASSLNWNQPQHF
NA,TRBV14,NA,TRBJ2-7,TGTGCCAGCAGCCCCCTAGGGACCGATAAGTACTTC,CASSPLGTDKYF